These 10 T cell receptor beta chains came from one sample sequenced in a study of early T cells in non-severe SARS-CoV-2 infection. TCRdb processed the 5' RACE reads anew with MiXCR; each CDR3 protein has one entry. This sample has about 58,000 distinct CDR3 sequences, with 9.5% to 15% found just once. Specimen: whole blood. These receptors all stem from an adult who was a healthcare worker with PCR-confirmed SARS-CoV-2 infection or an uninfected control (not recorded which).

This clonotype has a count of ten or more. This sequence joins TRBV9 and TRBJ2-2; the match to TRBD1 covers 7 bases. The V gene end was trimmed by 3 bases and the J gene end by 3 bases; junction bases not matched to a gene: 5. CDR1 is SGDLS and CDR2 is YYNGEE in the germline V gene. This CDR3 region has 15 residues. The CDR3 sequence is CASSAPDRDTGELFF. In DNA, the CDR3 is TGTGCCAGCAGCGCCCCAGACAGGGACACCGGGGAGCTGTTTTTT.

This clonotype was picked up a small number of times. The chain uses TRBV19 and TRBJ1-2; tentative D call: TRBD1 (6 bases). The CDR3 extends over 12 amino acids. CDR1 and CDR2 from the germline V gene are LNHDA and SQIVND (reference sequence). V lost 8 bases and J 0 bases, leaving 7 bases between the germline ends. In DNA, the CDR3 is TGTGCCAGTCACAGGGCTAACTATGGCTACACCTTC. Translated: CASHRANYGYTF.

This clonotype has a count of ten or more. The chain is built from TRBV7-6 and TRBJ2-5, with 9 nucleotides matching TRBD2. This CDR3 comprises 14 residues. The V gene end was trimmed by 5 bases and the J gene end by 3 bases; junction bases not matched to a gene: 4. Germline V gene sequence: CDR1 SGHVS, CDR2 FNYEAQ. The CDR3 loop reads CASSPGTSKETQYF. The CDR3 coding sequence is TGTGCCAGCAGCCCCGGGACTAGCAAAGAGACCCAGTACTTC. The whole variable domain, remainder taken from reference TRBV7-6 and TRBJ2-5, is GAGVSQSPRYKVTKRGQDVALRCDPISGHVSLYWYRQALGQGPEFLTYFNYEAQQDKSGLPNDRFSAERPEGSISTLTIQRTEQRDSAMYRCASSPGTSKETQYFGPGTRLLVL.

This clonotype was recorded a few times. The chain carries TRBV20-1 and TRBJ2-1; 8 bases match TRBD2. The CDR3 spans 13 residues. Germline loops: CDR1 DFQATT, CDR2 SNEGSKA (reference sequence). The V segment lost 6 bases and the J segment 5 bases; nucleotides outside the gene matches: 6. CDR3 coding DNA: TGCAGTGCCCCCACCGGGGGGGACAATGAGCAGTTCTTC. This gives the protein CSAPTGGDNEQFF.

At least ten counts were recorded for this clonotype. The chain combines TRBV23-1 with TRBJ2-7; no reliable D call. TRBV23-1 has ORF status, its function being uncertain. The CDR3 is 13 residues long. Deletions cut 6 bases from V and 2 bases from J, with 11 bases between. CDR3 DNA: TGCGCCAGCAGAAAAGTTCTAACCTACGAGCAGTACTTC. It specifies CASRKVLTYEQYF.

The gene calls are TRBV11-2 and TRBJ1-4; the match to TRBD1 covers 7 bases. V shed 3 bases and J 4 bases; nucleotides not matched to a gene: 5. CDR3 length: 15 amino acids. CDR1 SGHAT and CDR2 FQNNGV come from the germline V gene. The CDR3 sequence is CASSFYRGFNEKLFF. The CDR3 bases are TGTGCCAGCAGCTTCTACAGGGGATTTAATGAAAAACTGTTTTTT.

The rearrangement uses TRBV25-1 and TRBJ2-3, with D perhaps matching TRBD2 (5 bases). Trimming left V 1 base short and J 0 bases short, with 11 bases between. This CDR3 has 16 residues. Looked up from germline, CDR1 is MGHDK and CDR2 is SYGVNS. CDR3 sequence: CASSEWIATSTDTQYF. Written as DNA, the CDR3 is TGTGCCAGCAGTGAATGGATAGCGACTAGCACAGATACGCAGTATTTT.

This chain uses TRBV11-2 with TRBJ1-1; no clear D. V was shortened by 3 bases and J by 1 base, with 15 bases between the two germline ends. Germline V CDR1 and CDR2: SGHAT, FQNNGV. CDR3 length equals 16 residues. In DNA form, the CDR3 reads TGTGCCAGCAGCTTGACGGGATTGGCTACGAACACTGAAGCTTTCTTT. It encodes CASSLTGLATNTEAFF.

The chain couples TRBV11-2 to TRBJ1-2; D may be TRBD1 (5 bases). This CDR3 region has 14 residues. Per germline, CDR1 SGHAT and CDR2 FQNNGV. V was pared by 3 bases and J by 4 bases, with 12 bases between. The DNA for the CDR3 is TGTGCCAGCAGCTTTTTCGGGGACGGCTATGGCTACACCTTC. Its protein is CASSFFGDGYGYTF.

This clonotype is a singleton in its sample. This may be a read error: a much more frequent sequence differs by one nucleotide. This chain joins TRBV5-4 and TRBJ2-3, with D perhaps TRBD2 (6 bases). Per germline, CDR1 SGHNT and CDR2 YYREEE (reference sequence). The CDR3 has 15 amino acids. Trimming cost V 5 bases and J 4 bases, with 17 bases left between them. The CDR3 protein is CASRWAGGSADTQYF. CDR3 DNA: TGTGCCAGCAGATGGGCCGGGGGTAGCGCAGATACGCAGTATTTT.